The rows below give T cell receptor beta chains drawn from one sample of a study of blood T cells in healthy people across ages. From the 5' RACE reads, TCRdb called clonotypes with MiXCR, one entry per CDR3 protein. The sample has 750,000 to 1,000,000 distinct CDR3 sequences, 29% seen once. These records were also assigned to another study, of T cells of mothers and their children.

The sequencing sample was made of blood. The receptors were gathered from a woman aged 40 to 55 in good health. The CDR3 runs from the conserved cysteine through the conserved F or W. The D gene is left open where the match is weak. Clone sizes are given selectively: once, few, many, or a class where the clone is expanded.

j_call	v_call	d_call	clone_size	cdr3_aa	cdr3_nt
TRBJ2-2	TRBV29-1	.	.	CSVTGGLTGELFF	TGCAGCGTGACGGGGGGCCTCACCGGGGAGCTGTTTTTT
TRBJ2-7	TRBV6-5	.	many	CASSSLTRTSYEQYF	TGTGCCAGCAGTTCACTGACACGGACCTCCTACGAGCAGTACTTC
TRBJ1-5	TRBV4-1	TRBD1	.	CARGQVSRQPQHF	TGCGCCAGGGGACAGGTTTCCCGTCAGCCCCAGCATTTT
TRBJ2-3	TRBV7-2	.	few	CASSSGSGAALVNTQYF	TGTGCCAGCAGCTCAGGGAGTGGGGCCGCGCTTGTAAATACGCAGTATTTT
TRBJ2-5	TRBV9	.	.	CASSVAGSQETQYF	TGTGCCAGCAGCGTAGCAGGGAGTCAAGAGACCCAGTACTTC
TRBJ1-4	TRBV7-9	TRBD1	many	CASSPLPGTGGEEKLFF	TGTGCCAGCAGCCCCCTTCCCGGGACAGGGGGCGAGGAAAAACTGTTTTTT
TRBJ1-2	TRBV4-3	TRBD1	.	CASSRASDRGLVGYTF	TGCGCCAGCAGCCGGGCCTCGGACAGGGGGCTAGTTGGCTACACCTTC
TRBJ1-1	TRBV20-1	.	many	CSAYPTALNVGTEAFF	TGCAGTGCCTATCCGACAGCCTTAAACGTGGGGACTGAAGCTTTCTTT
TRBJ2-1	TRBV18	TRBD2	many	CASSPGLAGYNEQFF	TGTGCCAGCTCACCGGGGCTAGCGGGGTACAATGAGCAGTTCTTC
TRBJ2-1	TRBV19	TRBD1	few	CASGDSSYNEQFF	TGTGCCAGTGGGGACAGCTCCTACAATGAGCAGTTCTTC
TRBJ2-2	TRBV6-2/TRBV6-3	.	.	CASKRGIRIISSTGELFF	TGTGCCAGCAAAAGGGGGATTCGTATTATATCGAGCACCGGGGAGCTGTTTTTT
TRBJ2-3	TRBV6-1	.	.	CASSESRSSDTQYF	TGTGCCAGCAGTGAGTCTAGATCCTCAGATACGCAGTATTTT
TRBJ1-1	TRBV29-1	.	.	CSVPGDGNTEAFF	TGCAGCGTCCCTGGAGACGGGAACACTGAAGCTTTCTTT
TRBJ2-1	TRBV5-1	.	.	CASSSPQGGNEQFF	TGCGCCAGCAGCAGCCCACAGGGCGGGAATGAGCAGTTCTTC
TRBJ2-1	TRBV9	TRBD1	many	CASTPGQGSYNEQFF	TGTGCCAGCACCCCGGGACAGGGCTCCTACAATGAGCAGTTCTTC
TRBJ2-7	TRBV7-2	.	.	CASSLLFEGYEQYF	TGTGCCAGCAGCCTCCTCTTCGAGGGGTACGAGCAGTACTTC
TRBJ2-6	TRBV27	.	many	CASRYRTSGANVLTF	TGTGCCAGCCGTTATCGTACCTCTGGGGCCAACGTCCTGACTTTC
TRBJ2-7	TRBV5-4	.	.	CASSLGGSLYEQYF	TGTGCCAGCAGCTTGGGGGGCTCACTCTACGAGCAGTACTTC
TRBJ2-1	TRBV7-9	.	many	CASSFRNEQFF	TGTGCCAGCAGCTTTAGGAATGAGCAGTTCTTC
TRBJ2-1	TRBV2	.	.	CASREGSAYNEQFF	TGTGCCAGCAGAGAAGGGTCGGCCTACAATGAGCAGTTCTTC
TRBJ2-1	TRBV9	.	.	CASSAGGPSYNEQFF	TGTGCCAGCAGCGCCGGGGGGCCCTCCTACAATGAGCAGTTCTTC
TRBJ2-2	TRBV28	.	.	CAIHKQNTGELFF	TGTGCCATTCACAAACAGAACACCGGGGAGCTGTTTTTT
TRBJ2-5	TRBV7-9	TRBD1	few	CASSSSADRGMETQYF	TGTGCCAGCAGCTCCTCCGCGGACAGGGGTATGGAGACCCAGTACTTC